The 11 T cell receptor beta chains listed next were all sequenced from one sample in a study of shared clonotypes between healthy human individuals. Sequencing used immunoSEQ multiplex PCR; TCRdb keeps in-frame clones, though not all of them. Seen here are around 2.5 million clones, more than 85% observed once, and the top ten hold approximately 0.35%. The sequenced sample consisted of naive CD4+ T cells from PBMCs. Subset defined: CD45RA+ positively selected. The source is a man between 18 and 35 years old in good health. Some clones in this sample may be carry-over from other donors' samples.

The chain combines TRBV7-9 with TRBJ2-1; TRBD2 might be the D (5 bases). CDR1 SEHNR and CDR2 FQNEAQ come from the germline V gene (reference sequence). V was shortened by 3 bases and J by 5 bases, with 14 bases between the two germline ends. This CDR3 is 15 amino acids long. The CDR3 coding sequence is TGTGCCAGCAGCTTTCGGGTTACCGGGGACAATGAGCAGTTCTTC. It is translated as CASSFRVTGDNEQFF.

CDR3 nucleotide sequence: TGTGCCAGCAGGGAGGGGGAGCGTGGCTACACCTTC. Its translation: CASREGERGYTF. V is TRBV2 and J is TRBJ1-2; possibly TRBD1 for D (6 bases). The V gene lost 6 bases and the J gene lost 7 bases, with 12 bases spanning the gap. The CDR3 sequence is 12 residues long. The germline V gene encodes CDR1 SNHLY and CDR2 FYNNEI. The variable domain in full, completed from reference TRBV2 and TRBJ1-2, reads EPEVTQTPSHQVTQMGQEVILRCVPISNHLYFYWYRQILGQKVEFLVSFYNNEISEKSEIFDDQFSVERPDGSNFTLKIRSTKLEDSAMYFCASREGERGYTFGSGTRLTVV.

The V call is TRBV25-1, the J call TRBJ1-1, with D uncertain. CDR1 MGHDK and CDR2 SYGVNS come from the germline V gene. Trimming removed 5 bases from V and 2 bases from J, with 9 bases in between. The CDR3 runs to 13 residues. The CDR3 bases are TGTGCCAGCAGTTACGGGGATAACACTGAAGCTTTCTTT. The encoded protein is CASSYGDNTEAFF. Based on the CDR3 plus reference TRBV25-1 and TRBJ1-1, the full variable domain is EADIYQTPRYLVIGTGKKITLECSQTMGHDKMYWYQQDPGMELHLIHYSYGVNSTEKGDLSSESTVSRIRTEHFPLTLESARPSHTSQYLCASSYGDNTEAFFGQGTRLTVV.

The V gene is TRBV10-3, the J gene TRBJ2-5; 8 bases fit TRBD1. V shed 10 bases, J shed 3 bases, and the junction held 7 bases outside the gene matches. The CDR3 loop spans 13 amino acids. Germline lookup yields CDR1 ENHRY and CDR2 SYGVKD. The CDR3 nucleotides are TGTGCCACAAATCCAGGGGGCGAAGAGACCCAGTACTTC. Amino acid sequence: CATNPGGEETQYF.

The chain links TRBV4-3 to TRBJ1-5; D unclear. Looked up from germline, CDR1 is LGHNA and CDR2 is YSLEER. The V end was cut by 4 bases, the J end by 4 bases, with 11 bases between. There are 14 residues in the CDR3. This CDR3 is CASSPHTENQPQHF. In DNA, the CDR3 is TGCGCCAGCAGCCCTCATACAGAGAATCAGCCCCAGCATTTT.

The V and J genes are TRBV25-1 and TRBJ1-1, with a possible D match to TRBD1 (5 bases). Germline values: CDR1 MGHDK, CDR2 SYGVNS. V was trimmed by 3 bases and J by 2 bases, leaving 19 bases between them. The CDR3 spans 17 residues. The CDR3 DNA follows: TGTGCCAGCAGTGAGATAGATCATTGGGGGTCTAACACTGAAGCTTTCTTT. Amino acids: CASSEIDHWGSNTEAFF.

The chain is built from TRBV7-8 and TRBJ2-1; 7 positions agree with TRBD2. Germline CDR1 and CDR2: SGHVS and FQNEAQ. The CDR3 covers 15 residues. V dropped 3 bases and J dropped 8; count of bases not matched to a gene: 10. As DNA, the CDR3 is TGTGCCAGCAGCTTCGGAAAGCGGGAATTCGATGAGCAGTTCTTC. This translates into CASSFGKREFDEQFF.

This clone has only one observation. This chain links TRBV6-1 with TRBJ1-3; 7 bases agree with TRBD1. The J segment lost 0 bases and the V segment lost 2 bases, leaving 4 bases of the junction unmatched. Germline CDR1 is MNHNS and CDR2 is SASEGT. This CDR3 comprises 16 residues. The CDR3: CASSEWGTASGNTIYF. The CDR3, as DNA: TGTGCCAGCAGTGAATGGGGGACAGCCTCTGGAAACACCATATATTTT.

A note on this clone: Its ends do not fully match the called genes, so a read error is possible. The identical CDR3 is also encoded by other nucleotide sequences in the sample. The chain combines TRBV10-3 with TRBJ2-5, with D hard to call. CDR3 length equals 13 residues. The V gene's germline CDR1 is ENHRY and CDR2 SYGVKD. The CDR3 loop reads CAISESTGETQYF. The CDR3, as DNA: TGTGCCATCAGCGAGTCGACGGGAGAGACCCAGTACTTC.

The chain employs TRBV30 and TRBJ1-5; D is undetermined. Looked up from germline, CDR1 is GTSNPN and CDR2 is SVGIG (reference sequence). The germline V and J ends were trimmed by 0 bases and 5 bases, with 8 bases remaining between them. The CDR3 runs 13 residues. The CDR3: CAWSVAWDQPQHF. The CDR3 DNA is TGTGCCTGGAGTGTTGCGTGGGATCAGCCCCAGCATTTT.

The chain uses TRBV7-9 and TRBJ2-2; 11 nucleotides match TRBD2. The germline V gene has CDR1 SEHNR and CDR2 FQNEAQ (reference sequence). The V segment lost 3 bases and the J segment 3 bases; nucleotides outside the gene matches: 3. The CDR3 has 16 amino acids. The CDR3 here is CASSFSTSGDTGELFF. The CDR3 DNA reads TGTGCCAGCAGCTTTTCGACTAGCGGGGACACCGGGGAGCTGTTTTTT.